This T cell receptor beta chain was observed in a study of immune heterogeneity within non-small cell lung tumors. Overall study results and limits: Between one patient and another, high-frequency T-cell receptor beta clonotypes were largely distinct.

Multiplex PCR with 32 V and 13 J primers amplified TCR beta CDR3. TCRdb reanalysed the multiplex PCR reads using MiXCR and keeps one entry per CDR3 protein. Of 12,000 to 15,000 distinct CDR3 sequences listed, 30% are singletons. Germline V gene sequence: CDR1 LGHDT, CDR2 YNNKEL (reference sequence). The CDR3 is 13 residues long. V shed 4 bases, J shed 13 bases, and the junction held 7 bases outside the gene matches. Relative to its sample, this clonotype is medium-sized. Its specificity is not known. Bulk tumor genomic DNA, around 600 ng per sample, was the template. Collection of several biopsies per primary tumor, spaced far apart, took place during surgery. Patients with untreated, newly diagnosed non-small cell lung cancer underwent curative surgery.

Sequenced input: lung tumor tissue. This clonotype originated in a woman aged 50 to 60 with non-small cell lung cancer. This chain joins TRBV3-1 and TRBJ1-6; 7 nucleotides agree with TRBD1. The CDR3 DNA sequence: TGTGCCAGCAGCCTAACAGGGGTGGGTCCCCTCCACTTT. This sequence encodes CASSLTGVGPLHF.